The clone carrying this TCR beta chain was picked up many times. What it binds is not known. The sample comes from a study of identical twins. Overall study results and limits: Part of the zero-insertion signal could reflect confounding by invariant MAIT and iNKT cells.

Losses at the gene ends were 7 bases for V and 8 bases for J; bases not matched to a gene: 12. The germline V gene has CDR1 SGHVS and CDR2 FQNEAQ. The CDR3 consists of 16 residues. Each CDR3 protein gets one entry after TCRdb re-called the 5' RACE reads with MiXCR. Of under 300,000 distinct CDR3 sequences detected, about 14% appear once; the ten largest clones hold around 8.9%. The sequencing input was memory (CD45RO+) T cells sorted from blood. This sequence originates from a woman aged 18-30 years in good health. The V call is TRBV7-8, the J call TRBJ2-1; 12 positions agree with TRBD2. The DNA of the CDR3 is TGTGCCAGCACCACCGCCATGACTAGCGGGAGCTATGAGCAGTTCTTC. As protein: CASTTAMTSGSYEQFF.